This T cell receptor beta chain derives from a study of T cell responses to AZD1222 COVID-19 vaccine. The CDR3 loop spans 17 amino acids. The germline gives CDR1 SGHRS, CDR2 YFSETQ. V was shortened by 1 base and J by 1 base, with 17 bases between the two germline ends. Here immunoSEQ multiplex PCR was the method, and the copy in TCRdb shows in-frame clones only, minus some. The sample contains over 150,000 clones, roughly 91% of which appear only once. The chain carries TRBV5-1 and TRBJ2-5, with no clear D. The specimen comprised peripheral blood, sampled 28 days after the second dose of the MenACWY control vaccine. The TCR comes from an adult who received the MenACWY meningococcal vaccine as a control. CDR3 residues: CASSLYRPPQPQETQYF. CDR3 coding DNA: TGCGCCAGCAGCTTGTACAGACCACCCCAGCCCCAAGAGACCCAGTACTTC. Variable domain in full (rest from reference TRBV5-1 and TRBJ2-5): KAGVTQTPRYLIKTRGQQVTLSCSPISGHRSVSWYQQTPGQGLQFLFEYFSETQRNKGNFPGRFSGRQFSNSRSEMNVSTLELGDSALYLCASSLYRPPQPQETQYFGPGTRLLVL.